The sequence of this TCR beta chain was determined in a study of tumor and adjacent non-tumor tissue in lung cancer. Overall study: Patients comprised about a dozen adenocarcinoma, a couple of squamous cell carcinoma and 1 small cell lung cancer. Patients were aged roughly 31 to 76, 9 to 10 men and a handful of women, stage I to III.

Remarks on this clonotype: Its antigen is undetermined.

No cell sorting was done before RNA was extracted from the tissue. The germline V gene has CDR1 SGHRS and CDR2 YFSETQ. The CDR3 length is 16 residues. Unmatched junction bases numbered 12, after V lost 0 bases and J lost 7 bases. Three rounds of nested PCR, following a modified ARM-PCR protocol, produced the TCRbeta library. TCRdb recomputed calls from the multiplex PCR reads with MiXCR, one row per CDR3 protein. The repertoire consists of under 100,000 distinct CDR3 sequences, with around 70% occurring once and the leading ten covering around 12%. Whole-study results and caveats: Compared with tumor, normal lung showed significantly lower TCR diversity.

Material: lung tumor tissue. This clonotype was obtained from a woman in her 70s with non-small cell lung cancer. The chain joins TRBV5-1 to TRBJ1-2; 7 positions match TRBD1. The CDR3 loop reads CASSLGLVGGSAGYTF. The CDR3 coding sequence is TGCGCCAGCAGCTTGGGCTTGGTAGGGGGCAGCGCTGGCTACACCTTC.